The clone carrying this T cell receptor (beta chain) was picked up one time. No antigen is known for it. The record originates from a study of cytomegalovirus exposure and HLA in healthy donors. Findings of the study overall: Relative to equally common others, HLA-associated TCR beta chains showed greater clonal expansion in a later analysis. Whilst most TCR sequences proved rare, a subset of public TCRs occurred across many donors. Immune exposure data for these donors was limited to CMV serostatus. Evidence from a later analysis indicated that most CMV-associated TCR beta chains looked HLA-restricted.

In germline, CDR1 is LNHDA, CDR2 SQIVND (reference sequence). V lost 2 bases and J lost 1, with 12 bases in between. CDR3 size: 16 residues. The PCR used 60 Vbeta and 13 Jbeta primers. Some clones are missing from TCRdb's copy, which holds only in-frame ones; the method was immunoSEQ multiplex PCR. The sample has under 35,000 clones, 62% seen once; the top ten hold roughly 42%. The receptor's source is a male donor in good health and CMV-seropositive. This chain uses TRBV19 with TRBJ1-5; possible D gene TRBD1, 5 bases. The sequenced material came from PBMCs. The CDR3 bases are TGTGCCAGTAGTATACAGGCAGGGAAGAGCAATCAGCCCCAGCATTTT. It is translated as CASSIQAGKSNQPQHF.